The 17 T cell receptor beta chains below all came from one sample that was sequenced in a study of shared clonotypes between healthy human individuals. Sequenced by immunoSEQ multiplex PCR; TCRdb stores in-frame clones only, minus some. The repertoire holds 2 million to 2.5 million clones, almost 96% seen once, with around 0.13% in the top ten. Sequenced material: naive CD4+ T cells sorted from blood. As for subset: CD45RA+ positively selected. These receptors were obtained from a young man in good health.

The chain combines TRBV28 with TRBJ2-7, with 8 bases fitting TRBD1. This CDR3 spans 14 amino acids. The V segment lost 6 bases and the J segment 7 bases; nucleotides outside the gene matches: 11. Germline loops: CDR1 MDHEN, CDR2 SYDVKM. CDR3 DNA sequence: TGTGCCAGCAGCCGGACAGGGACCAGGGGTGAGCAGTACTTC. Protein product: CASSRTGTRGEQYF. The whole variable domain, filled in from reference TRBV28 and TRBJ2-7, reads DVKVTQSSRYLVKRTGEKVFLECVQDMDHENMFWYRQDPGLGLRLIYFSYDVKMKEKGDIPEGYSVSREKKERFSLILESASTNQTSMYLCASSRTGTRGEQYFGPGTRLTVT.

The V and J genes are TRBV27 and TRBJ2-1, with D hard to call. V lost 8 bases, J lost 4 bases, and 18 bases lay in between. This CDR3 contains 15 residues. Germline values: CDR1 MNHEY, CDR2 SMNVEV (reference sequence). CDR3 sequence reads: CASAAAKLSYNEQFF. The CDR3 bases are TGTGCCAGCGCCGCGGCTAAGTTGTCGTACAATGAGCAGTTCTTC.

This sequence joins TRBV10-1 and TRBJ2-5; no firm D call. CDR3 length: 13 residues. Germline lookup yields CDR1 WNHNN and CDR2 SYGVQD (reference sequence). V lost 2 bases and J 5 bases, leaving 9 bases between the germline ends. This chain's CDR3 is CASSEGRRETQYF. CDR3 nucleotide sequence: TGCGCCAGCAGTGAGGGCCGCCGGGAGACCCAGTACTTC.

CDR3 nucleotide sequence: TGTGCCAGCAGCGCCCGGACTAGCGGCTTCACAGATACGCAGTATTTT. Its protein is CASSARTSGFTDTQYF. The rearrangement joins TRBV9 to TRBJ2-3; 10 bases align to TRBD2. Germline values: CDR1 SGDLS, CDR2 YYNGEE. The CDR3 contains 16 residues. V was clipped by 3 bases and J by 2 bases; unmatched bases: 6. The full variable domain, its missing parts supplied by reference TRBV9 and TRBJ2-3, is DSGVTQTPKHLITATGQRVTLRCSPRSGDLSVYWYQQSLDQGLQFLIQYYNGEERAKGNILERFSAQQFPDLHSELNLSSLELGDSALYFCASSARTSGFTDTQYFGPGTRLTVL.

The chain has TRBV4-1 and TRBJ2-7, with 7 bases identical to TRBD1. This CDR3 region has 15 residues. Germline V gene lookup returns CDR1 MGHRA and CDR2 YSYEKL. V shed 4 bases and J 2 bases; nucleotides not matched to a gene: 8. The DNA of the CDR3 is TGCGCCAGCAGCCGACCCGGACAGGTTCCCTACGAGCAGTACTTC. Translation gives CASSRPGQVPYEQYF.

The gene calls are TRBV28 and TRBJ1-4, with TRBD1 matching over 9 bases. V shed 7 bases, J shed 5 bases, and the junction held 8 bases outside the gene matches. Germline CDR1 is MDHEN and CDR2 is SYDVKM. CDR3 size: 15 residues. The CDR3 protein is CASTIPGTGNEKLFF. In nucleotides, the CDR3 is TGTGCCAGCACTATACCCGGGACAGGGAATGAAAAACTGTTTTTT.

The V and J genes are TRBV30 and TRBJ2-7, with 9 bases matching TRBD1. Trimming cost V 4 bases and J 4 bases; bases outside gene matches: 14. The CDR3 has 16 residues. Germline CDR1 GTSNPN, CDR2 SVGIG (reference sequence). The CDR3 reads CAWTDLPGTGTYEQYF. Written as DNA, the CDR3 is TGTGCCTGGACGGATTTGCCCGGGACAGGGACGTACGAGCAGTACTTC. Full variable domain (outside the CDR3, taken from reference TRBV30 and TRBJ2-7): SQTIHQWPATLVQPVGSPLSLECTVEGTSNPNLYWYRQAAGRGLQLLFYSVGIGQISSEVPQNLSASRPQDRQFILSSKKLLLSDSGFYLCAWTDLPGTGTYEQYFGPGTRLTVT.

CDR3 amino acids: CASSRGGTNTGELFF. As DNA, the CDR3 is TGTGCCAGCAGCCGCGGGGGGACGAACACCGGGGAGCTGTTTTTT. The chain employs TRBV5-4 and TRBJ2-2; 8 bases match TRBD2. CDR3 size: 15 residues. After removal of 4 bases from V and 0 bases from J, the junction contained 2 bases not matched to a gene. CDR1 is SGHNT, CDR2 YYREEE, per germline (reference sequence).

This clone was counted a single time. The chain couples TRBV5-6 to TRBJ2-1; D remains ambiguous. Germline CDR1 SGHDT, CDR2 YYEEEE. This CDR3 spans 15 amino acids. V dropped 4 bases and J dropped 0 bases, with 11 bases sitting between them. Here the CDR3 reads CASSPQMSSYNEQFF. CDR3 sequence (DNA): TGTGCCAGCAGCCCCCAGATGAGCTCCTACAATGAGCAGTTCTTC.

With respect to this clone: Other nucleotide sequences from this sample produce the same CDR3. The chain is built from TRBV5-1 and TRBJ1-1, with D tentatively TRBD1 (5 bases). The CDR3 has 14 amino acids. CDR1 and CDR2 (germline): SGHRS, YFSETQ. V dropped 2 bases and J dropped 0 bases, with 8 bases sitting between them. The CDR3 region has the DNA TGCGCCAGCAGCTTTGACAGACTGAACACTGAAGCTTTCTTT. It is translated as CASSFDRLNTEAFF.

The chain couples TRBV5-1 to TRBJ2-1; D gene ambiguous. The CDR3 runs 15 residues. The ends were cut back, 3 bases at V and 6 bases at J, with 16 bases in the middle. In germline, CDR1 is SGHRS, CDR2 YFSETQ. The CDR3 loop is CASSYNPWSTNEQFF. CDR3 bases: TGCGCCAGCAGCTACAATCCGTGGTCAACCAATGAGCAGTTCTTC.

This chain joins TRBV6-1 and TRBJ2-7; TRBD1 aligns across 7 bases. After removal of 3 bases from V and 2 bases from J, the junction contained 4 bases not matched to a gene. Germline assignment: CDR1 MNHNS and CDR2 SASEGT. CDR3 length equals 14 residues. CDR3 DNA: TGTGCCAGCAGTGAGGGACAGTCTCCCTACGAGCAGTACTTC. As protein: CASSEGQSPYEQYF.

The CDR3 nucleotides are TGTGCCTGGAGTGCGTCACGGACAGGGGGTAATTCACCCCTCCACTTT. Encoded protein: CAWSASRTGGNSPLHF. The V gene is TRBV30, the J gene TRBJ1-6; the match to TRBD1 covers 10 bases. Per the germline V gene, CDR1 is GTSNPN and CDR2 is SVGIG (reference sequence). This CDR3 has 16 amino acids. V gave up 1 base and J gave up 6 bases; unmatched junction bases: 6.

This chain links TRBV5-1 with TRBJ2-2; D remains ambiguous. Trimming stripped 4 bases from V and 4 bases from J, with 14 bases between. CDR3 length equals 15 residues. The germline V gene encodes CDR1 SGHRS and CDR2 YFSETQ. CDR3 sequence reads: CASSPAWSVTGELFF. The CDR3 nucleotides are TGCGCCAGCAGCCCGGCCTGGTCCGTCACCGGGGAGCTGTTTTTT.

The chain's CDR3 is CASTSSVGGPTDTQYF. The CDR3 coding sequence is TGTGCCAGCACCAGTAGCGTGGGAGGGCCGACAGATACGCAGTATTTT. The chain combines TRBV9 with TRBJ2-3; 7 bases are a match to TRBD2. This CDR3 spans 16 amino acids. Germline loops: CDR1 SGDLS, CDR2 YYNGEE. The trim removed 6 bases at V and 3 bases at J, leaving 13 bases unmatched.

CDR3 region: CASRLLGAGANVLTF. Written as DNA, the CDR3 is TGTGCCAGCAGGCTACTAGGGGCTGGGGCCAACGTCCTGACTTTC. The chain links TRBV27 to TRBJ2-6; D is possibly TRBD1 or TRBD2 (5 bases each). The CDR3 covers 15 residues. V dropped 6 bases and J dropped 2 bases, with 11 bases sitting between them. Germline V gene sequence: CDR1 MNHEY, CDR2 SMNVEV (reference sequence).

The chain employs TRBV5-4 and TRBJ1-2; possibly TRBD1 for D (6 bases). The length of the CDR3 is 16 residues. V was trimmed by 0 bases and J by 7 bases, leaving 19 bases between them. Germline CDR1 SGHNT, CDR2 YYREEE (reference sequence). The CDR3 sequence: CASSLESGTPAVGYTF. The CDR3 nucleotides are TGTGCCAGCAGCTTGGAATCTGGGACACCTGCGGTTGGCTACACCTTC. Supplemented by reference TRBV5-4 and TRBJ1-2, the full variable domain reads ETGVTQSPTHLIKTRGQQVTLRCSSQSGHNTVSWYQQALGQGPQFIFQYYREEENGRGNFPPRFSGLQFPNYSSELNVNALELDDSALYLCASSLESGTPAVGYTFGSGTRLTVV.